This is a list of T cell receptor beta chains from one sample in a study of preoperative IRX-2 immunotherapy in early breast cancer. Profiled with immunoSEQ multiplex PCR; TCRdb holds only in-frame clones, not every one. Here the sample spans fewer than 40,000 clones, approximately 89% being singletons. This specimen was tumor tissue, taken after IRX-2 immunotherapy. All receptors come from a human donor with breast cancer. Both conserved end residues are part of each CDR3. D genes are given only for firm matches. A row's size may be missing; if present it is once, few, many or a size class.

>-|TRBD2|TRBV5-1|TRBJ2-1
CASSLASGGPQVFF
TGCGCCAGCAGCTTGGCTAGCGGGGGGCCCCAAGTGTTCTTC
>-|-|TRBV6-8|TRBJ1-5
CASNPTGSNQPQHF
TGTGCCAGCAACCCTACAGGGTCAAATCAGCCCCAGCATTTT
>few|-|TRBV11-3|TRBJ2-4
CASSVGGLAKNIQYF
TGTGCCAGCAGCGTCGGCGGCCTAGCCAAAAACATTCAGTACTTC
>-|-|TRBV19|TRBJ1-5
CASSIPTASNQPQHF
TGTGCCAGTAGTATCCCGACAGCTAGCAATCAGCCCCAGCATTTT
>-|-|TRBV19|TRBJ2-2
CASTKPGELFF
TGTGCCAGTACCAAACCTGGGGAGCTGTTTTTT
>-|TRBD2|TRBV7-6|TRBJ2-3
CASSFRLAGGTDTQYF
TGTGCCAGCAGCTTTAGACTAGCGGGCGGGACAGATACGCAGTATTTT
>-|-|TRBV15|TRBJ1-5
CATSRDPGRDQPQHF
TGTGCCACCAGCAGAGATCCGGGTAGGGATCAGCCCCAGCATTTT
>-|-|TRBV19|TRBJ1-1
CASTERGGREAFF
TGTGCCAGTACCGAACGGGGTGGCAGGGAAGCTTTCTTT
>-|TRBD1|TRBV11-3|TRBJ2-1
CASSLGTGSNNEQFF
TGTGCCAGCAGCTTAGGGACAGGATCCAACAATGAGCAGTTCTTC
>-|-|TRBV27|TRBJ1-5
CASSLNSQPNQPQHF
TGTGCCAGCAGTTTAAATTCTCAGCCCAATCAGCCCCAGCATTTT
>-|-|TRBV11-3|TRBJ2-1
CASSLLGGANNEQFF
TGTGCCAGCAGCCTATTGGGGGGGGCGAACAATGAGCAGTTCTTC
>few|-|TRBV11-3|TRBJ2-1
CASSGLAGPSYNEQFF
TGTGCCAGCAGCGGCTTGGCGGGACCCTCCTACAATGAGCAGTTCTTC
>-|TRBD1|TRBV5-1|TRBJ2-3
CASSLGQLTDTQYF
TGCGCCAGCAGCCTGGGACAGCTCACAGATACGCAGTATTTT
>-|-|TRBV11-3|TRBJ2-2
CASSYMDRDTGELFF
TGTGCCAGCAGCTATATGGACCGAGACACCGGGGAGCTGTTTTTT
>-|TRBD1|TRBV6-8|TRBJ1-5
CASSAGTGNQPQHF
TGTGCCAGCAGTGCCGGGACAGGGAATCAGCCCCAGCATTTT
>-|-|TRBV19|TRBJ1-2
CASSSTGLYGYTF
TGTGCCAGTAGTTCGACAGGACTCTATGGCTACACCTTC
>-|-|TRBV5-1|TRBJ2-1
CASSFELAGSYNEQFF
TGCGCCAGCAGCTTTGAACTAGCCGGCTCCTACAATGAGCAGTTCTTC
>-|-|TRBV14|TRBJ2-1
CASSQVPRVKFF
TGTGCCAGCAGCCAAGTACCCAGGGTTAAGTTCTTC
>-|-|TRBV11-1|TRBJ2-4
CASSFYAGAKNIQYF
TGTGCCAGCAGCTTTTACGCGGGTGCCAAAAACATTCAGTACTTC
>-|-|TRBV6-7|TRBJ1-1
CASSTRRGGTFF
TGTGCCAGCAGTACCCGGCGCGGGGGGACTTTCTTT
>-|-|TRBV11-3|TRBJ2-1
CASSLGRTGTSYNEQFF
TGTGCCAGCAGCTTAGGGCGGACGGGGACCTCCTACAATGAGCAGTTCTTC
>-|-|TRBV15|TRBJ1-5
CATSRDTRSNQPQHF
TGTGCCACCAGCAGAGACACTAGGAGCAATCAGCCCCAGCATTTT
>-|TRBD1|TRBV19|TRBJ1-5
CASSMGDRNQPQHF
TGTGCCAGTAGTATGGGGGACAGAAATCAGCCCCAGCATTTT
>once|-|TRBV6-8|TRBJ2-1
CASMFPSYNEQFF
TGTGCCAGCATGTTCCCATCCTACAATGAGCAGTTCTTC
>-|-|TRBV19|TRBJ1-1
CASSIISGTEAFF
TGTGCCAGTAGTATAATCTCCGGCACTGAAGCTTTCTTT